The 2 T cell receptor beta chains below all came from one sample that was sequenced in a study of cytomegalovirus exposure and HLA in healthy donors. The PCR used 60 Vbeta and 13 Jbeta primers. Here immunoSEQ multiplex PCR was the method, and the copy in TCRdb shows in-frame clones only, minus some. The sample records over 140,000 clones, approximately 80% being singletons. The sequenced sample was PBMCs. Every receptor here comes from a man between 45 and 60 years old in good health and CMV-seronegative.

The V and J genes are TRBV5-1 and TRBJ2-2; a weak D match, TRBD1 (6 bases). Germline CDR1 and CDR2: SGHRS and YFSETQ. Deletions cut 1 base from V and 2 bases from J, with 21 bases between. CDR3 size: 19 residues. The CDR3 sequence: CASSLSTLSRTVNTGELFF. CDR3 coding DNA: TGCGCCAGCAGCTTGTCGACCTTATCCCGGACAGTTAACACCGGGGAGCTGTTTTTT.

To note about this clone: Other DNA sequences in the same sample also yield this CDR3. CDR3 bases: TGTGCCAGCAGTGAGGTTAGCTCTGGAAACACCATATATTTT. Protein: CASSEVSSGNTIYF. J is TRBJ1-3 and V is TRBV2; D is ambiguous. This CDR3 has 14 amino acids. Trimming took off 3 bases at V and 0 bases at J, with 6 bases between the two ends. CDR1 is SNHLY, CDR2 FYNNEI, per germline.